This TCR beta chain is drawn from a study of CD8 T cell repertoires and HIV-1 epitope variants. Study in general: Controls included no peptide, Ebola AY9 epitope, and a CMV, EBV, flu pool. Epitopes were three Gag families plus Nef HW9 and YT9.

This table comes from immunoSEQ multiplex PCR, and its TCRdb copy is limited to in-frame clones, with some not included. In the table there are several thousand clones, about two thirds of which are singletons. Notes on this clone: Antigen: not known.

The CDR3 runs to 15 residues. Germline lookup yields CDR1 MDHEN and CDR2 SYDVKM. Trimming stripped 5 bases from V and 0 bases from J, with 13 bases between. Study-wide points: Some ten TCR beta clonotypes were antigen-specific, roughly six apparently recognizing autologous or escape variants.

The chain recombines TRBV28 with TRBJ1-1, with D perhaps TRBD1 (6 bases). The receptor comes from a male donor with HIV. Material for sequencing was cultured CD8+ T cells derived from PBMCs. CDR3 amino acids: CASSLRTDLNTEAFF. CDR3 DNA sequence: TGTGCCAGCAGTCTACGGACAGACTTGAACACTGAAGCTTTCTTT.